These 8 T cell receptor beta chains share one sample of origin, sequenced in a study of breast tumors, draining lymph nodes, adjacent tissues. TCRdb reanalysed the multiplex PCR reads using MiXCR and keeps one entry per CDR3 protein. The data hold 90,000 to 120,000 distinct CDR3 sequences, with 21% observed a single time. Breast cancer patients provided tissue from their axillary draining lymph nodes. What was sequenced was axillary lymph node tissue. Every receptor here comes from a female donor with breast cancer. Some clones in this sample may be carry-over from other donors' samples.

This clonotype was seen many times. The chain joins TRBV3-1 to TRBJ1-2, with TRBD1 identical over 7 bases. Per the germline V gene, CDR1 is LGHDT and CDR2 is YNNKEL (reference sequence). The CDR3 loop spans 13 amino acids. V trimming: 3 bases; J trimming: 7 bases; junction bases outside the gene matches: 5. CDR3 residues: CASSQQGGPGYTF. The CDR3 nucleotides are TGTGCCAGCAGCCAGCAGGGGGGCCCTGGCTACACCTTC.

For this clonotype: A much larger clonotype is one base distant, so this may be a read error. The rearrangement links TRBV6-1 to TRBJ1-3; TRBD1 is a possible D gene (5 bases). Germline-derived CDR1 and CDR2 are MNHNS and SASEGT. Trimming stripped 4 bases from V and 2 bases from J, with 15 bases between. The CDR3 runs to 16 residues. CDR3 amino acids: CASSGVTGLAGNTIYF. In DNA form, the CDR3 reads TGTGCCAGCAGTGGAGTAACAGGCTTGGCTGGAAACACCATATATTTT.

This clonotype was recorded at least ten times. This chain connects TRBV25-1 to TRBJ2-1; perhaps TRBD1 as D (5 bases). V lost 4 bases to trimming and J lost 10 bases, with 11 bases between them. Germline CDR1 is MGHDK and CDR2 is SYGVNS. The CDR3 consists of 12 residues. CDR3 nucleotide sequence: TGTGCCAGCAGTGGGACATTTAGCGAGCAGTTCTTC. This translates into CASSGTFSEQFF.

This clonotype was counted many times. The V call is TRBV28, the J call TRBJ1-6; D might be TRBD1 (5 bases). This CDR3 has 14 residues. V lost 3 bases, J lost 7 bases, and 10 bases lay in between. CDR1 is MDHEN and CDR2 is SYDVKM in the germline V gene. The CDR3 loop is CASSFAGNNSPLHF. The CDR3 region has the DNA TGTGCCAGCAGTTTTGCAGGGAACAATTCACCCCTCCACTTT.

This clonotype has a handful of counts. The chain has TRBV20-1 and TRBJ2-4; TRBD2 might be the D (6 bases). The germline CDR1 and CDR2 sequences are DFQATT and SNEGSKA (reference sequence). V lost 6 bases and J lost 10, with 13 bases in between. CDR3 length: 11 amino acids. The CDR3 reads CSASTAGIQYF. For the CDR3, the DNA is TGCAGTGCGAGCACCGCGGGGATTCAGTACTTC.

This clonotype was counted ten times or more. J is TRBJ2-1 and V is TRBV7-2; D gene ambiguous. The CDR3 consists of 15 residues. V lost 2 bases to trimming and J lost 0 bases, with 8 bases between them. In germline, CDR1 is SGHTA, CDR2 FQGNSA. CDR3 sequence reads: CASSLSANSYNEQFF. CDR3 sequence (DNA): TGTGCCAGCAGCTTAAGTGCTAACTCCTACAATGAGCAGTTCTTC.

CDR3 in amino acids: CASSQVWDYTTGELFF. CDR3 nucleotide sequence: TGCGCCAGCAGCCAAGTCTGGGACTATACCACCGGGGAGCTGTTTTTT. The gene calls are TRBV4-1 and TRBJ2-2, with 7 bases identical to TRBD2. V lost 1 base to trimming and J lost 4 bases; unmatched junction nucleotides: 6. This CDR3 comprises 16 residues. In germline, CDR1 is MGHRA, CDR2 YSYEKL.

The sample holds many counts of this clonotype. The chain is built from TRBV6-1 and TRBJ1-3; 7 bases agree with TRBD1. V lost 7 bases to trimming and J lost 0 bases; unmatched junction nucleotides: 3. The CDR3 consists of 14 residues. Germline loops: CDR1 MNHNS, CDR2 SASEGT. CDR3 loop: CASKGQVSGNTIYF. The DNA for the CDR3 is TGTGCCAGCAAAGGACAGGTCTCTGGAAACACCATATATTTT.